These 23 T cell receptor beta chains were all obtained from the same sample, sequenced in a study of shared clonotypes between healthy human individuals. The assay was immunoSEQ multiplex PCR, and TCRdb's table has in-frame clones only and misses some. The data contain about 470,000 clones, roughly three quarters of them singletons. The material sequenced was PBMCs. These receptors originate from a woman aged 40 to 55 in good health. Some clones in this sample may be carry-over from other donors' samples.

The genes are TRBV6-4 and TRBJ2-1, with 13 positions matching TRBD2. CDR3 length: 17 residues. J gave up 3 bases and V 8 bases, and 10 bases lay outside the gene matches. Germline V gene data show CDR1 as MRHNA and CDR2 as SNTAGT. Here the CDR3 reads CASPQRLAGGLYNEQFF. In DNA, the CDR3 is TGTGCCAGCCCCCAGCGACTAGCGGGAGGTCTCTACAATGAGCAGTTCTTC.

The chain combines TRBV21-1 with TRBJ2-7; TRBD2, as called in the table, went unchecked against the DNA. TRBV21-1 is a pseudogene. The CDR3 consists of 15 residues. The CDR3 spells CASSKGLADSYEQYF. CDR3 DNA sequence: TGTGCCAGCAGCAAAGGACTAGCGGACTCCTACGAGCAGTACTTC.

The V call is TRBV27, the J call TRBJ2-3; 10 bases fit TRBD2. The CDR3 length is 16 residues. Germline V gives CDR1 MNHEY, CDR2 SMNVEV (reference sequence). V was pared by 2 bases and J by 3 bases, with 5 bases of the junction left unmatched. Here the CDR3 reads CASSLRLAGVTDTQYF. The CDR3, as DNA: TGTGCCAGCAGTTTAAGGCTAGCGGGAGTGACAGATACGCAGTATTTT.

In this sample, this clone turned up a few times. V and J are TRBV4-3 and TRBJ2-6; no clear D. Germline V gives CDR1 LGHNA, CDR2 YSLEER. The CDR3 consists of 17 residues. The germline V and J ends were trimmed by 4 bases and 0 bases, with 13 bases remaining between them. The CDR3 region is CASSPFSSGSGANVLTF. The CDR3 region has the DNA TGCGCCAGCAGCCCCTTTTCCTCAGGCTCTGGGGCCAACGTCCTGACTTTC.

This clone was seen a handful of times. The chain links TRBV10-2 to TRBJ2-5; D remains ambiguous. The J call may be wrong; the DNA end is better matched by TRBJ2-7. There are 14 residues in the CDR3. CDR1 and CDR2 from the germline V gene are WSHSY and SAAADI. The CDR3 protein is CASSERGSGYEQYF. The CDR3 DNA reads TGCGCCAGCAGTGAACGAGGATCGGGCTACGAGCAGTACTTC.

The chain employs TRBV29-1 and TRBJ1-1; 8 bases match TRBD1. Germline lookup yields CDR1 SQVTM and CDR2 ANQGSEA. CDR3 length: 13 amino acids. After removal of 6 bases from V and 0 bases from J, the junction contained 3 bases not matched to a gene. The CDR3 sequence is CSVGTGMNTEAFF. CDR3 DNA sequence: TGCAGCGTCGGGACAGGAATGAACACTGAAGCTTTCTTT.

The chain couples TRBV4-3 to TRBJ2-5, with a tentative D call TRBD2 (6 bases). Germline V gives CDR1 LGHNA, CDR2 YSLEER. V was cut by 1 base and J by 5 bases, with 14 bases left in between. The CDR3 loop spans 15 amino acids. The CDR3 protein is CASSQVWGDGETQYF. In nucleotides, the CDR3 is TGCGCCAGCAGCCAAGTTTGGGGGGACGGGGAGACCCAGTACTTC.

The CDR3 DNA reads as TGCAGCGCCTGGCGTCCGGGGCAAGAGACCCAGTACTTC. It translates to CSAWRPGQETQYF. V is TRBV29-1 and J is TRBJ2-5; perhaps TRBD2 as D (5 bases). CDR1 and CDR2 from the germline V gene are SQVTM and ANQGSEA. This CDR3 comprises 13 residues. The ends were cut back, 7 bases at V and 2 bases at J, with 14 bases in the middle.

V usage is TRBV28 and J usage is TRBJ2-1; the match to TRBD2 covers 11 bases. The germline V gene encodes CDR1 MDHEN and CDR2 SYDVKM. The CDR3 is made up of 14 amino acids. Trimming at V came to 4 bases and at J to 7 bases, leaving 3 bases not matched to a gene. The CDR3 loop reads CASSSGLAENEQFF. CDR3 bases: TGTGCCAGCAGTTCGGGACTAGCGGAAAATGAGCAGTTCTTC.

The chain uses TRBV6-6 and TRBJ2-5; tentatively, D is TRBD1 (6 bases). The DNA end lines up better with TRBJ2-7; the J call may be wrong. From germline, CDR1 is MNHNY and CDR2 SVGAGI (reference sequence). There are 14 residues in the CDR3. Written as DNA, the CDR3 is TGTGCCAGCAGCTCTATACAGGGTTCCTACGAGCAGTACTTC. Its protein is CASSSIQGSYEQYF.

V is TRBV4-1 and J is TRBJ1-6; unclear D gene. The CDR3 consists of 14 residues. Trimming took 6 bases from V and 10 from J, leaving 16 bases between them. Germline V lookup: CDR1 MGHRA, CDR2 YSYEKL. DNA for the CDR3: TGCGCCAGCAGTCCCCTGACGATTAGGTCACCCCTCCACTTT. It translates to CASSPLTIRSPLHF.

The J gene is TRBJ2-5, the V gene TRBV30, with a tentative D call TRBD1 (6 bases). The V end was cut by 6 bases, the J end by 5 bases, with 22 bases between. CDR3 size: 15 residues. In germline, CDR1 is GTSNPN, CDR2 SVGIG (reference sequence). The CDR3 reads CACEHNGRGTETQYF. Written as DNA, the CDR3 is TGTGCCTGTGAACACAACGGCAGGGGCACGGAGACCCAGTACTTC.

The sample holds a few counts of this clone. The chain has TRBV5-1 and TRBJ2-3; unclear D gene. The germline V and J ends were trimmed by 2 bases and 5 bases, with 9 bases remaining between them. Per the germline V gene, CDR1 is SGHRS and CDR2 is YFSETQ. This CDR3 contains 13 residues. CDR3 nucleotide sequence: TGCGCCAGCAGCTTTATGGACGTAGATACGCAGTATTTT. It translates to CASSFMDVDTQYF.

The CDR3 nucleotides are TGTGCCAGCAGTTTTGATGGAGCGGGAGCCGATGAGCAGTTCTTC. Translating gives CASSFDGAGADEQFF. The chain has TRBV28 and TRBJ2-1; 8 bases match TRBD2. Per germline, CDR1 MDHEN and CDR2 SYDVKM. V was pared by 3 bases and J by 8 bases, with 9 bases of the junction left unmatched. This CDR3 contains 15 residues.

The chain links TRBV5-1 to TRBJ1-2; 7 nucleotides match TRBD1. CDR3 length: 14 residues. V lost 1 base, J lost 8 bases, and 8 bases stayed unmatched. From germline, CDR1 is SGHRS and CDR2 YFSETQ. The CDR3 region is CASSLLGQRQGYTF. The CDR3 region has the DNA TGCGCCAGCAGCTTGCTGGGACAGCGCCAGGGCTACACCTTC.

The chain employs TRBV28 and TRBJ2-5; no definite D call. Trimming shortened V by 3 bases and J by 4 bases, and 3 bases separated the two germline ends. The CDR3 consists of 11 residues. Looked up from germline, CDR1 is MDHEN and CDR2 is SYDVKM. The CDR3 coding sequence is TGTGCCAGCAGTTTCACAGAGACCCAGTACTTC. It is translated as CASSFTETQYF.

The V call is TRBV28, the J call TRBJ2-7; TRBD1 aligns across 7 bases. The CDR3 covers 15 residues. CDR1 MDHEN and CDR2 SYDVKM come from the germline V gene. The trim removed 6 bases at V and 2 bases at J, leaving 10 bases unmatched. The CDR3 DNA reads as TGTGCCAGCAGCAACAGGGGAAGCCCTACCTACGAGCAGTACTTC. Amino acid sequence: CASSNRGSPTYEQYF.

This clone was counted a single time. The chain employs TRBV18 and TRBJ2-7, with 13 positions matching TRBD2. The CDR3 is 15 residues long. The germline V gene has CDR1 KGHSH and CDR2 LQKENI. With 3 bases clipped from V and 4 bases from J, the junction kept 3 bases outside the gene matches. DNA of the CDR3: TGTGCCAGCTCACCTCGGACTAGCGGGGGATACGAGCAGTACTTC. This encodes CASSPRTSGGYEQYF.

This clone was seen only once. The chain recombines TRBV18 with TRBJ2-2; D gene unclear. Germline CDR1 reads KGHSH; CDR2 reads LQKENI. V was pared by 5 bases and J by 8 bases, with 6 bases between. This CDR3 is built from 11 residues. CDR3 protein: CASSTVGELFF. CDR3 sequence (DNA): TGTGCCAGCTCAACTGTGGGGGAGCTGTTTTTT.

The rearrangement uses TRBV5-5 and TRBJ2-6; 7 nucleotides align to TRBD1. Germline trimming cut 4 bases from V and 3 bases from J; bases unmatched to any gene: 7. The CDR3 loop spans 16 amino acids. Per the germline V gene, CDR1 is SGHKS and CDR2 is YYEKEE (reference sequence). CDR3 residues: CASSLNRGGGANVLTF. The DNA of the CDR3 is TGTGCCAGCAGCCTCAACAGGGGTGGTGGGGCCAACGTCCTGACTTTC.

This clone was detected a few times. This chain joins TRBV7-3 and TRBJ1-1; D is ambiguous. The V gene lost 5 bases and the J gene lost 2 bases, with 9 bases spanning the gap. The germline V gene encodes CDR1 SGHTA and CDR2 FQGTGA. The CDR3 loop spans 13 amino acids. The DNA of the CDR3 is TGTGCCAGCAGCCGCACACCAAACACTGAAGCTTTCTTT. Its protein product is CASSRTPNTEAFF.

The V and J genes are TRBV7-2 and TRBJ1-4; D call uncertain. V lost 2 bases, J lost 6 bases, and 7 bases lay in between. CDR3 length equals 13 residues. Germline CDR1 reads SGHTA; CDR2 reads FQGNSA. CDR3 bases: TGTGCCAGCAGCTTAACTCGGGATGAAAAACTGTTTTTT. This codes for CASSLTRDEKLFF.

The chain couples TRBV9 to TRBJ2-1, with D uncertain. V dropped 0 bases and J dropped 10 bases, with 5 bases sitting between them. The CDR3 is 11 residues long. Germline V lookup: CDR1 SGDLS, CDR2 YYNGEE. The CDR3 here is CASSVGVEQFF. CDR3 DNA: TGTGCCAGCAGCGTAGGGGTGGAGCAGTTCTTC.